The T cell receptor (beta chain) described here comes from a study of T cell responses to AZD1222 COVID-19 vaccine. There are a few counts of this clone. Its specificity is not known. Only in-frame clones appear in the TCRdb table, and some are missing; sequencing was by immunoSEQ multiplex PCR. In the table there are about 54,000 clones, 87% of which are singletons. General study points: Clonal diversity may have been underestimated, and the donors were mostly white British, with more females than males. After the peak T cell response, and only then, were repertoires sampled.

V lost 0 bases, J lost 6 bases, and 3 bases stayed unmatched. CDR1 and CDR2 (germline): SGDLS, YYNGEE. The CDR3 contains 14 residues. The receptor's source is an adult in good health. The gene calls are TRBV9 and TRBJ2-7, with 10 bases aligning to TRBD2. The sample here was peripheral blood, taken on day 0 of AZD1222 vaccination. In DNA, the CDR3 is TGTGCCAGCAGCGTAGCCAGCGGGGGGGGCGAGCAGTACTTC. Translated, it gives CASSVASGGGEQYF.